A single sample gave rise to the 21 T cell receptor beta chains below, sequenced in a study of T cells after yellow fever vaccination. One entry per CDR3 protein results from TCRdb running MiXCR on the 5' RACE reads. The sample includes about 580,000 distinct CDR3 sequences, roughly 17% of them seen just once. The material was PBMCs, obtained around 5 days after the first yellow fever vaccination. Source of these receptors: a man aged 18-30 years who received the YFV17D yellow fever vaccine.

This clonotype was recorded many times. This chain connects TRBV29-1 to TRBJ2-5; 7 nucleotides match TRBD1. CDR1 is SQVTM and CDR2 is ANQGSEA in the germline V gene. This CDR3 region has 16 residues. Trimming took 7 bases from V and 5 from J; bases not matched to a gene: 19. The chain's CDR3 is CSGLAPRQGVSETQYF. In nucleotides, the CDR3 is TGCAGCGGTTTAGCCCCGAGACAGGGTGTTTCGGAGACCCAGTACTTC.

This clonotype came up a few times. The V gene is TRBV9, the J gene TRBJ2-3, with TRBD1 matching over 7 bases. V shed 0 bases and J 5 bases; nucleotides not matched to a gene: 3. From germline, CDR1 is SGDLS and CDR2 YYNGEE. The CDR3 length is 14 residues. The CDR3 DNA reads as TGTGCCAGCAGCGTAGGAGGGGGCAAAGATACGCAGTATTTT. This encodes CASSVGGGKDTQYF.

The CDR3 here is CASSYSGGAPDTQYF. The CDR3 DNA reads as TGTGCCAGCAGCTACAGCGGGGGCGCGCCAGATACGCAGTATTTT. The rearrangement uses TRBV11-2 and TRBJ2-3; 8 nucleotides line up with TRBD2. The CDR3 sequence is 15 residues long. The trim removed 4 bases at V and 4 bases at J, leaving 7 bases unmatched. Germline CDR1 SGHAT, CDR2 FQNNGV.

The J gene is TRBJ2-5, the V gene TRBV7-9, with D perhaps being TRBD1 or TRBD2 (5 bases each). The V end lost 10 bases, the J end lost 2 bases, and 20 bases lay between the germline ends. CDR3 length: 15 residues. Per the germline V gene, CDR1 is SEHNR and CDR2 is FQNEAQ (reference sequence). This chain's CDR3 is CATSPIRGAQETQYF. The DNA for the CDR3 is TGTGCCACCAGTCCCATCCGAGGGGCACAAGAGACCCAGTACTTC.

This clonotype was found a few times. This chain joins TRBV2 and TRBJ2-1, with TRBD2 identical over 9 bases. The V gene's germline CDR1 is SNHLY and CDR2 FYNNEI. The junction had 9 bases not matched to a gene; V was cut back by 9 bases and J by 9 bases. CDR3 length equals 13 residues. The CDR3: CARRGTSIFEQFF. CDR3 in DNA: TGTGCCAGACGTGGGACTAGCATTTTTGAGCAGTTCTTC.

This clonotype was seen more than once but under ten times. The chain is built from TRBV29-1 and TRBJ2-1; 10 nucleotides line up with TRBD1. Germline lookup yields CDR1 SQVTM and CDR2 ANQGSEA. V dropped 7 bases and J dropped 9; count of bases not matched to a gene: 9. The CDR3 covers 13 residues. The CDR3 DNA is TGCAGCGCTTGGGACAGGGGAACGGGTGAGCAGTTCTTC. It translates to CSAWDRGTGEQFF.

The chain combines TRBV9 with TRBJ2-1, with D possibly TRBD1 on 6 matching bases. Germline V gene data show CDR1 as SGDLS and CDR2 as YYNGEE. This CDR3 is built from 20 residues. The V end was cut by 4 bases, the J end by 7 bases, with 33 bases between. CDR3 nucleotides: TGTGCCAGCAGCCACCCTAGATTCCCGGACAGCGAATTTCTGGGGAATGAGCAGTTCTTC. It encodes CASSHPRFPDSEFLGNEQFF.

This clonotype came up a few times. The chain is built from TRBV12-3 or TRBV12-4 and TRBJ2-7; weak D call: TRBD1 (6 bases). V was trimmed by 1 base and J by 6 bases, leaving 7 bases between them. The CDR3 has 12 amino acids. The CDR3 protein is CASSLGGREQYF. CDR3 DNA: TGTGCCAGCAGTTTAGGGGGGCGCGAGCAGTACTTC.

This sequence joins TRBV7-8 and TRBJ2-5, with 10 bases aligning to TRBD2. V dropped 7 bases and J dropped 2; count of bases not matched to a gene: 16. The CDR3 is 18 amino acids. Germline CDR1 and CDR2: SGHVS and FQNEAQ. The CDR3 DNA follows: TGTGCCAGCACCCCAAGCTGGCTAGCGGGGGTTATACAAGAGACCCAGTACTTC. Translation gives CASTPSWLAGVIQETQYF. Combining the CDR3 with reference TRBV7-8 and TRBJ2-5 gives the whole variable domain GAGVSQSPRYKVAKRGQDVALRCDPISGHVSLFWYQQALGQGPEFLTYFQNEAQLDKSGLPSDRFFAERPEGSVSTLKIQRTQQEDSAVYLCASTPSWLAGVIQETQYFGPGTRLLVL.

The chain employs TRBV7-9 and TRBJ2-7; D is perhaps TRBD1 (5 bases). The V end was cut by 8 bases, the J end by 2 bases, with 16 bases between. The CDR3 totals 14 residues. Germline assignment: CDR1 SEHNR and CDR2 FQNEAQ (reference sequence). The CDR3 reads CASETSGNTYEQYV. CDR3 nucleotide sequence: TGTGCCAGCGAAACCTCAGGGAACACCTACGAGCAGTACGTC.

The sample holds many counts of this clonotype. This CDR3 reads CASSLGLAAGELFF. The CDR3 DNA reads TGCGCCAGCAGCTTGGGACTAGCGGCCGGGGAGCTGTTTTTT. This chain links TRBV5-1 with TRBJ2-2; 9 nucleotides match TRBD2. CDR1 SGHRS and CDR2 YFSETQ come from the germline V gene. CDR3 length equals 14 residues. Trimming at V came to 0 bases and at J to 6 bases, leaving 0 bases not matched to a gene.

The sample holds a few counts of this clonotype. The gene calls are TRBV6-5 and TRBJ1-1; the D gene is possibly TRBD1 (6 bases). There are 15 residues in the CDR3. The ends were cut back, 3 bases at V and 3 bases at J, with 14 bases in the middle. CDR1 is MNHEY and CDR2 is SVGAGI in the germline V gene. This CDR3 is CASSYLRRGDTEAFF. CDR3 sequence (DNA): TGTGCCAGCAGTTATCTCCGCAGGGGAGACACTGAAGCTTTCTTT.

This clonotype was seen more than once but under ten times. The chain recombines TRBV25-1 with TRBJ2-1, with TRBD2 identical over 8 bases. The CDR3 spans 16 residues. V shed 3 bases and J 5 bases; nucleotides not matched to a gene: 9. Per the germline V gene, CDR1 is MGHDK and CDR2 is SYGVNS. The CDR3 protein is CASSDRAGGPDNEQFF. CDR3 in DNA: TGTGCCAGCAGTGACAGGGCGGGGGGTCCCGACAATGAGCAGTTCTTC.

This clonotype has a handful of counts. J is TRBJ1-1 and V is TRBV7-2; tentative D call: TRBD1 (5 bases). The CDR3 extends over 14 amino acids. The ends were cut back, 4 bases at V and 3 bases at J, with 12 bases in the middle. Looked up from germline, CDR1 is SGHTA and CDR2 is FQGNSA. CDR3 loop: CASSSRGVDTEAFF. The CDR3 region has the DNA TGTGCCAGCAGCTCCAGAGGGGTTGACACTGAAGCTTTCTTT.

This clonotype was detected only a few times. V is TRBV10-3 and J is TRBJ2-4, with TRBD1 as a possible D gene (6 bases). Germline V CDR1 and CDR2: ENHRY, SYGVKD. The CDR3 extends over 16 amino acids. V was pared by 6 bases and J by 0 bases, with 15 bases between. The CDR3 sequence: CAISARQEPAKNIQYF. In nucleotides, the CDR3 is TGTGCCATCAGCGCCCGACAGGAGCCAGCCAAAAACATTCAGTACTTC.

The chain has TRBV6-5 and TRBJ2-1; 8 nucleotides line up with TRBD1. Germline CDR1 is MNHEY and CDR2 is SVGAGI. The length of the CDR3 is 14 residues. Trimming took 0 bases from V and 8 from J; bases not matched to a gene: 3. The CDR3 DNA sequence: TGTGCCAGCAGTTACTCCCAGGGGGCGGATGAGCAGTTCTTC. Protein sequence: CASSYSQGADEQFF.

The chain carries TRBV5-1 and TRBJ2-1; TRBD1 aligns across 8 bases. V lost 7 bases to trimming and J lost 5 bases; unmatched junction nucleotides: 8. The CDR3 has 14 amino acids. Germline values: CDR1 SGHRS, CDR2 YFSETQ. Here the CDR3 reads CASASQGADNEQFF. Written as DNA, the CDR3 is TGCGCCAGCGCCTCCCAGGGGGCGGACAATGAGCAGTTCTTC.

This clonotype was recorded a few times. V gene TRBV5-1 combines with J gene TRBJ1-2; D is uncertain. The CDR3 loop spans 13 amino acids. Germline V gives CDR1 SGHRS, CDR2 YFSETQ. Trimming took 1 base from V and 5 from J, leaving 9 bases between them. The CDR3 DNA follows: TGCGCCAGCAGCTTGTCACAGAAATATGGCTACACCTTC. Translating gives CASSLSQKYGYTF.

This clonotype was seen only a few times. The genes are TRBV6-5 and TRBJ2-7, with a possible D match to TRBD2 (6 bases). Between the trimmed V and J ends, which lost 2 bases and 3 bases, there was a span of 11 bases. Looked up from germline, CDR1 is MNHEY and CDR2 is SVGAGI. This CDR3 has 14 amino acids. DNA of the CDR3: TGTGCCAGCAGTTACGGGACTTGGGGCTACGAGCAGTACTTC. It translates to CASSYGTWGYEQYF.

The J gene is TRBJ2-5, the V gene TRBV5-1; 7 nucleotides align to TRBD1. Trimming cost V 4 bases and J 2 bases; bases outside gene matches: 8. The CDR3 totals 15 residues. Germline V gene sequence: CDR1 SGHRS, CDR2 YFSETQ. CDR3: CASSPRDSFQETQYF. CDR3 DNA: TGCGCCAGCAGCCCCCGGGACAGCTTTCAAGAGACCCAGTACTTC.

The V and J genes are TRBV3-1 and TRBJ2-7; no clear D gene. V dropped 6 bases and J dropped 2 bases, with 17 bases sitting between them. Germline loops: CDR1 LGHDT, CDR2 YNNKEL (reference sequence). There are 15 residues in the CDR3. This CDR3 is CASRADGSVTYEQYV. The CDR3 region has the DNA TGTGCCAGCAGGGCGGACGGAAGTGTTACCTACGAGCAGTACGTC.